This T cell receptor beta chain originates from a study of T-cell memory formation after mild COVID-19. Study conclusions and caveats: Clones contracting over day 15 to 85 were CD4/CD8 balanced, with later expanders leaning CD4+. Pre-infection memory showed some responding clones, and this suggested that cross-reactive memory joined. Researchers could not confirm that second-wave clones peaking on day 37 targeted SARS-CoV-2.

Points on this clonotype: The antigen remains undetermined.

The V gene end was trimmed by 6 bases and the J gene end by 10 bases; junction bases not matched to a gene: 7. CDR1 and CDR2 from the germline V gene are MNHEY and SVGAGI. CDR3 length: 14 residues. From 5'RACE with constant-segment primers came TCR alpha and TCR beta cDNA libraries that carried sample barcodes and UMIs. A single record per CDR3 protein comes from TCRdb applying MiXCR to the 5' RACE reads. Found here are about 430,000 distinct CDR3 sequences, around 24% of them singletons; the top ten hold around 9%. The sequencing input was PBMCs or a T cell subset sorted from them (not recorded which). The rearrangement uses TRBV6-5 and TRBJ1-6, with 9 bases aligning to TRBD1. This TCR was sampled from an adult woman who had mild COVID-19 (a few samples of this study predate the infection). Cell type and time point are not known. The CDR3 reads CASRAGTGRSPLHF. CDR3 DNA: TGTGCCAGCAGAGCCGGGACAGGGAGGTCACCCCTCCACTTT.